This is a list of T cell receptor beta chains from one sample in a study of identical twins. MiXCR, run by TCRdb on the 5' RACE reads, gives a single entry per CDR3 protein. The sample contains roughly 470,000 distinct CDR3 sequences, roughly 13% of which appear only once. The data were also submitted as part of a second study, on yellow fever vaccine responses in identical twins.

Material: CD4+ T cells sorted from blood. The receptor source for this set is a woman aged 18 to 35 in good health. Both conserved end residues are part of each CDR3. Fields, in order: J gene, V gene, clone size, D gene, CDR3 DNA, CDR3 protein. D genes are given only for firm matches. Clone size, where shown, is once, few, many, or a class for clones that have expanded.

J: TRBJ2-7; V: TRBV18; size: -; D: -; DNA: TGTGCCAGCTCACCCGACCAGGGATACGAGCAGTACTTC; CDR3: CASSPDQGYEQYF
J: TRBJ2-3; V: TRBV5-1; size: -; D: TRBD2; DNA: TGCGCCAGCAGCTTGGCCGGGACTAGCGGGAGAGATACGCAGTATTTT; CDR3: CASSLAGTSGRDTQYF
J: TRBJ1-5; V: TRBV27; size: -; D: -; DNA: TGTGCCAGCAGTCCGTCTGGCGTTCAGCCCCAGCATTTT; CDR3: CASSPSGVQPQHF
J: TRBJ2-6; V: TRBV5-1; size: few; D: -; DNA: TGCGCCAGCAGCTTGAGTCGGAGCTCTGGGGCCAACGTCCTGACTTTC; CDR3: CASSLSRSSGANVLTF
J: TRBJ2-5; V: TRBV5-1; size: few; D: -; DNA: TGCGCCAGCAGCTTGGTTCTAGTTCAAGAGACCCAGTACTTC; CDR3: CASSLVLVQETQYF
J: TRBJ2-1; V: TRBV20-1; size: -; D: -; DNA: TGCAGTGCTAGACCTAGCGTCGATGAGCAGTTCTTC; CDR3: CSARPSVDEQFF
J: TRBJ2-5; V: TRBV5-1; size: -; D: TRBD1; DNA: TGCGCCAGCAGCTTAACCGGGACAGGGAAAGAGACCCAGTACTTC; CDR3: CASSLTGTGKETQYF
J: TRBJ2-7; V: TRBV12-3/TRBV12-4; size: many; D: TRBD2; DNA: TGTGCCAGCAGTTTGAGCGGGGGAACCCACGAGCAGTACTTC; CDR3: CASSLSGGTHEQYF
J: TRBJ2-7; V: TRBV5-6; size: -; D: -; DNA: TGTGCCAGCAGCGGCCGGGGGTTAGTGTCCTACGAGCAGTACTTC; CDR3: CASSGRGLVSYEQYF
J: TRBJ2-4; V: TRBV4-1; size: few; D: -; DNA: TGCGCCAGCAGCCGGAACACAGGGTCCTCAAAAAACATTCAGTACTTC; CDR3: CASSRNTGSSKNIQYF
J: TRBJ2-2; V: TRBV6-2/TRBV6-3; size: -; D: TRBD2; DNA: TGTGCCAGCACCCCCCTCCCCCCACTAGCGGTTACGAACACCGGGGAGCTGTTTTTT; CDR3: CASTPLPPLAVTNTGELFF
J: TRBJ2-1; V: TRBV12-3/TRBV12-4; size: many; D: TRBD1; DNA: TGTGCCAGCAGCCGAGGGACAGGGTCCTACAATGAGCAGTTCTTC; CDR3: CASSRGTGSYNEQFF
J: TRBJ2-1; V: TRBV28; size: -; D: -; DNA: TGTGCCAGCAGTTTGGGACACCGAAATGAGCAGTTCTTC; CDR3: CASSLGHRNEQFF
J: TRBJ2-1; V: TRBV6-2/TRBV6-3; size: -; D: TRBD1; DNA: TGTGCCAGCAGGCACAGGGGCTCCTACAATGAGCAGTTCTTC; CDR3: CASRHRGSYNEQFF
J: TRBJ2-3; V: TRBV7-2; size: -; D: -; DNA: TGTGCCAGCAGCTTAGAGGGACTTCTTAGGGATACGCAGTATTTT; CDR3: CASSLEGLLRDTQYF
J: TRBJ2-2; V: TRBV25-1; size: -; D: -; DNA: TGTGCCAGCAGTGAAATAGGAATGACCGGGGAGCTGTTTTTT; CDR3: CASSEIGMTGELFF
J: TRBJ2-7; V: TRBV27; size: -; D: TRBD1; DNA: TGTGCCAGCAGTCCACAGGGGCGAGAGGGCTACGAGCAGTACTTC; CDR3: CASSPQGREGYEQYF
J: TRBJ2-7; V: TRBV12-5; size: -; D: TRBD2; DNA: TGTGCTAGTGGTATTCGGGCTAGCGGGATTTACGAGCAGTACTTC; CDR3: CASGIRASGIYEQYF
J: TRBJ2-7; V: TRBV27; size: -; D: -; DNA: TGTGCCAGCAGTTTAAGGTGGGACAGAAAACGGGAGGGCGGGAACGAGCAGTACTTC; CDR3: CASSLRWDRKREGGNEQYF
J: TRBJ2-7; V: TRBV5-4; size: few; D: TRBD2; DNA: TGTGCCAGCAGCTTGGGGCTAGCGGGGAACTACGAGCAGTACTTC; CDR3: CASSLGLAGNYEQYF